Below, one T cell receptor (beta chain) is given with its context. It has no known antigen specificity. Base qualities are not at hand, and no much larger clone is one base apart. The entry originates in a study of technical replicates of blood from a few donors (dated by TCRdb to about 2017). Library generation was performed with the immunoSEQ multiplex PCR assay. Entries here come from immuneACCESS through TCRdb and include only in-frame sequences with V and J called. Some clones fail to appear in such tables; in the studies checked, an unresolved V gene covers under half of the shortfall, and the cause of the remainder is unknown. The sample table holds about 14,000 clones, of which less than 90% were seen once. The ten largest clones represent more than 9% of the sample. After removal of 5 bases from V and 0 bases from J, the junction retains 4 bases not matched to a gene. CDR1 is given as MNHEY and CDR2 as SVGAGI, both from the germline V gene. Including cysteine and phenylalanine, the CDR3 has 15 amino acids. The read is trimmed to its CDR3 DNA, 45 bases read in frame from base 1.

This clonotype was obtained from a human donor in good health. The sample comprised PBMCs. The V and J genes are TRBV6-5 and TRBJ1-3; 7 bases in the middle match TRBD1. CDR3 loop: CASSRGQLSGNTIYF. The sequence in DNA is TGTGCCAGCAGTCGGGGACAGCTCTCTGGAAACACCATATATTTT.